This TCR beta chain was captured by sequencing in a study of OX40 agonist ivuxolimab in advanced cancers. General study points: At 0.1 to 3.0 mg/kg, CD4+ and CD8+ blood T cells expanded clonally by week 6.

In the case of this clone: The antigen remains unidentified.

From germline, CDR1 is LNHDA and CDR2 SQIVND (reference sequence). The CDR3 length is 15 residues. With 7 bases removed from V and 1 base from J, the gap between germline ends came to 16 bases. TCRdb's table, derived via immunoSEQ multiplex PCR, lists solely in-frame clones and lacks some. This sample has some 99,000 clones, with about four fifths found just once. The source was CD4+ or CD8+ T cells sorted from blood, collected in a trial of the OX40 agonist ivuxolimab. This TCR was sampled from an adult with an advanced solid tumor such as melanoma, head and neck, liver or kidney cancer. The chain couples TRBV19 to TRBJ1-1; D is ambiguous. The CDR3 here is CASTLSSLPNTEAFF. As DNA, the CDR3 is TGTGCCAGTACTCTTAGCAGTCTGCCGAACACTGAAGCTTTCTTT. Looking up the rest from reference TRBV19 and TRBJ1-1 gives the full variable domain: DGGITQSPKYLFRKEGQNVTLSCEQNLNHDAMYWYRQDPGQGLRLIYYSQIVNDFQKGDIAEGYSVSREKKESFPLTVTSAQKNPTAFYLCASTLSSLPNTEAFFGQGTRLTVV.